This T cell receptor beta chain derives from a study of blood T cell repertoires in COVID-19. Turning to the study itself: The United States, Italy and Spain provided the acute and convalescent COVID-19 samples. The cDNA or gDNA used as material had been derived from T cells, B-cell-depleted T cells, or PBMCs.

This CDR3 has 16 residues. Germline CDR1 SNHLY, CDR2 FYNNEI. J was trimmed by 0 bases and V by 6 bases; bases with no gene match: 8. Assignment of participants to cohorts was predicated upon participant-reported clinical history. In the original analysis: The authors estimated nucleated cell counts from reference gene primer amplification. Using immunoSEQ multiplex PCR, the repertoire was profiled, and TCRdb retains in-frame clones only, with some absent. V and J calls and clone size are copied from that table; D and trimming were computed from the DNA. The sample lists about 400,000 clones, about 88% occurring once.

V and J are TRBV2 and TRBJ1-3, with 7 positions matching TRBD1. Sequenced material: PBMCs or T cells enriched from blood (not recorded which). This receptor was obtained from a woman aged 30 to 39 who had recovered from COVID-19. CDR3 bases: TGTGCCAGCAGCTTACAGGGGATAAGCTCTGGAAACACCATATATTTT. Translation: CASSLQGISSGNTIYF.